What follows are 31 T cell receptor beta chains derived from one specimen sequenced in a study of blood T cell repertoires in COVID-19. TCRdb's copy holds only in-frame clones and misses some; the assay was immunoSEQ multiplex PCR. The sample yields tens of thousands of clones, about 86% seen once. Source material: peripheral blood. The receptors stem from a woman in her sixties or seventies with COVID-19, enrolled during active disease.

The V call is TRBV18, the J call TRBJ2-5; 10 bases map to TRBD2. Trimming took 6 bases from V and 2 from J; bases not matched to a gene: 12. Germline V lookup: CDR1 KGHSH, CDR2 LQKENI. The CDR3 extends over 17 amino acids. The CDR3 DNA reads TGTGCCAGCTCCTTAGGACTAGCGGCCGGCCGTCAAGAGACCCAGTACTTC. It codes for CASSLGLAAGRQETQYF. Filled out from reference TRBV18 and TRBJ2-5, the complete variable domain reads NAGVMQNPRHLVRRRGQEARLRCSPMKGHSHVYWYRQLPEEGLKFMVYLQKENIIDESGMPKERFSAEFPKEGPSILRIQQVVRGDSAAYFCASSLGLAAGRQETQYFGPGTRLLVL.

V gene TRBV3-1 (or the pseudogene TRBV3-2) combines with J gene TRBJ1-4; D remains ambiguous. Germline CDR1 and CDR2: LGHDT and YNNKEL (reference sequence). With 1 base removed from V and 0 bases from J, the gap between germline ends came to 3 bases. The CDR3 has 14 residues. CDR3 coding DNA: TGTGCCAGCAGCCAAGCAGCAACTAATGAAAAACTGTTTTTT. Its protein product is CASSQAATNEKLFF.

CDR3 region: CASSVDPSTGELFF. The CDR3 region has the DNA TGTGCCAGCAGCGTAGATCCTTCTACCGGGGAGCTGTTTTTT. This chain connects TRBV9 to TRBJ2-2; D unresolved. Trimming removed 0 bases at V and 5 bases at J, with 8 bases between. From germline, CDR1 is SGDLS and CDR2 YYNGEE. This CDR3 has 14 residues.

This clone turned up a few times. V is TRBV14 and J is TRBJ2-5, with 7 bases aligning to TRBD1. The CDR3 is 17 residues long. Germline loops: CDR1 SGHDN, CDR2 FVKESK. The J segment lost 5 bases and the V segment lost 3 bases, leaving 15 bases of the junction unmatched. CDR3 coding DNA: TGTGCCAGCAGCCACATTCCTCCAGGGACAGTCGAGGAGACCCAGTACTTC. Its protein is CASSHIPPGTVEETQYF.

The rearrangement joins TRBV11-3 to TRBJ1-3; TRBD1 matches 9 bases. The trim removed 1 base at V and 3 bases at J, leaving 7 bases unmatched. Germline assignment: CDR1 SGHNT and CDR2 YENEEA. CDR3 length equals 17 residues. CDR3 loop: CASSLGRDRASGNTIYF. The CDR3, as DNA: TGTGCCAGCAGCTTAGGCCGGGACAGGGCGAGTGGAAACACCATATATTTT.

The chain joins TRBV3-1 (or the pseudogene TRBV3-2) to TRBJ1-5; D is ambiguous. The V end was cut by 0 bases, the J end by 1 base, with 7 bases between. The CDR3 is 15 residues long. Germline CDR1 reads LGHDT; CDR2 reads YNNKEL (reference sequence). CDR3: CASSQDLASNQPQHF. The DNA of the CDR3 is TGTGCCAGCAGCCAAGATTTAGCCAGCAATCAGCCCCAGCATTTT.

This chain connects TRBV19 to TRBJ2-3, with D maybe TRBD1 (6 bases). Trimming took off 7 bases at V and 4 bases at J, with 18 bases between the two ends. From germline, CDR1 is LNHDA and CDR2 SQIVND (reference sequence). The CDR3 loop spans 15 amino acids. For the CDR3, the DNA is TGTGCCAGTACCCCGATGGCAGGGGTGCCAGATACGCAGTATTTT. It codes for CASTPMAGVPDTQYF.

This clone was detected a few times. The CDR3 loop reads CASSFKETQYF. The CDR3 coding sequence is TGTGCCAGCAGCTTCAAAGAGACCCAGTACTTC. The V call is TRBV7-8, the J call TRBJ2-5; D unclear. Trimming shortened V by 3 bases and J by 3 bases, and 2 bases separated the two germline ends. The CDR3 consists of 11 residues. The germline CDR1 and CDR2 sequences are SGHVS and FQNEAQ.

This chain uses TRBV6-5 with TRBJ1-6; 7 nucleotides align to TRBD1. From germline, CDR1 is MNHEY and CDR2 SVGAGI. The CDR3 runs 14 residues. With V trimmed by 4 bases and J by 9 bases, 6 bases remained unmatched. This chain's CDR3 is CASSSHRGGSPLHF. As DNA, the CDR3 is TGTGCCAGCAGTTCCCACAGGGGCGGTTCACCCCTCCACTTT.

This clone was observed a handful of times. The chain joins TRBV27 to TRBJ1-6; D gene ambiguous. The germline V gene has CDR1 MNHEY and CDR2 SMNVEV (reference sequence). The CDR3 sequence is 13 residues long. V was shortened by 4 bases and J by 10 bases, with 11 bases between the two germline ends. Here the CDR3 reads CASSSRSYSPLHF. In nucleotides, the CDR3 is TGTGCCAGCAGTTCCAGGTCGTACTCACCCCTCCACTTT.

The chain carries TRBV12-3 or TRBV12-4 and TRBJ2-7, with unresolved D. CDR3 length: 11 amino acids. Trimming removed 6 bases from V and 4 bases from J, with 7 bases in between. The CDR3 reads CASSYGYEQYF. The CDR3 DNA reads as TGTGCCAGCAGCTACGGTTACGAGCAGTACTTC.

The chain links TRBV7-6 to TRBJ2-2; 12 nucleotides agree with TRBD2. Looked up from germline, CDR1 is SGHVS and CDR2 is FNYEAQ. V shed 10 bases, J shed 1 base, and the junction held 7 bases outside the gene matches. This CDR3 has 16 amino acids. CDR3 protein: CATRRTSGVNTGELFF. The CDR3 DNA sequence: TGTGCCACCCGTCGGACTAGCGGGGTGAACACCGGGGAGCTGTTTTTT.

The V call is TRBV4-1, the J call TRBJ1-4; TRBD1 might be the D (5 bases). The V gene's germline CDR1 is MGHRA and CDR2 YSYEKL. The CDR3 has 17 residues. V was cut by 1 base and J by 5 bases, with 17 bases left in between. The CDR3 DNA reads TGCGCCAGCAGCCAAGGGGCCAGCGGGACTTTAAATGAAAAACTGTTTTTT. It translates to CASSQGASGTLNEKLFF.

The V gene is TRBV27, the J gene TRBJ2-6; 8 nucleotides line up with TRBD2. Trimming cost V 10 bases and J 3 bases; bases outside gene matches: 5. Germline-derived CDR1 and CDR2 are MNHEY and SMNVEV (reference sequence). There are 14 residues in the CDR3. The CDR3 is CATREGFGANVLTF. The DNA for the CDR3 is TGTGCCACCCGGGAGGGTTTTGGGGCCAACGTCCTGACTTTC.

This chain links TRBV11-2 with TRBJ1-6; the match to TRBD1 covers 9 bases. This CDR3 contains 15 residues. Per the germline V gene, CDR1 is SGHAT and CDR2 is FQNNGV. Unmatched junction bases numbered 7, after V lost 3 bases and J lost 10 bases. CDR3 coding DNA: TGTGCCAGCAGCTTTCACGGGACAGGGCTGTCACCCCTCCACTTT. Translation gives CASSFHGTGLSPLHF.

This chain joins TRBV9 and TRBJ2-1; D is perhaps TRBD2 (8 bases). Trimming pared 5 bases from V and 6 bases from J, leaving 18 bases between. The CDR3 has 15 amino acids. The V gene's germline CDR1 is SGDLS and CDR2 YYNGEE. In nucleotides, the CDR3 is TGTGCCAGCAGTCTTAGCGGGACAGTACGCAATGAGCAGTTCTTC. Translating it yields CASSLSGTVRNEQFF.

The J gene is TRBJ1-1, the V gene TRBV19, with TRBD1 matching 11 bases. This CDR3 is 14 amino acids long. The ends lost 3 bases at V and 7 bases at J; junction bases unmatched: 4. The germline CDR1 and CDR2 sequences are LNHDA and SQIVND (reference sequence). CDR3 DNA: TGTGCCAGTAGTATCGGGACAGGGGGGCTTGAAGCTTTCTTT. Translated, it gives CASSIGTGGLEAFF.

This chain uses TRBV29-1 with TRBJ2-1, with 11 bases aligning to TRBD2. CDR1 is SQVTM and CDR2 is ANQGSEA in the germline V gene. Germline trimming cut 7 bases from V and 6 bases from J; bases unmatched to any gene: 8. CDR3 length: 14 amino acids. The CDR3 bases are TGCAGCGCCTCCGGGACTAGCGGTATCAATGAGCAGTTCTTC. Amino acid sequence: CSASGTSGINEQFF.

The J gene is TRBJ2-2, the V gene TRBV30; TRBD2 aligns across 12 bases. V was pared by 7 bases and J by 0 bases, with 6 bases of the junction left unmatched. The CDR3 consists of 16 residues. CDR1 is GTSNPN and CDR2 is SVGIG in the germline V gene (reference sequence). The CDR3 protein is CASPTSGSANTGELFF. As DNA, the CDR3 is TGTGCCTCACCGACTAGCGGGAGCGCGAACACCGGGGAGCTGTTTTTT. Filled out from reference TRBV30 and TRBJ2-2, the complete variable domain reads SQTIHQWPATLVQPVGSPLSLECTVEGTSNPNLYWYRQAAGRGLQLLFYSVGIGQISSEVPQNLSASRPQDRQFILSSKKLLLSDSGFYLCASPTSGSANTGELFFGEGSRLTVL.

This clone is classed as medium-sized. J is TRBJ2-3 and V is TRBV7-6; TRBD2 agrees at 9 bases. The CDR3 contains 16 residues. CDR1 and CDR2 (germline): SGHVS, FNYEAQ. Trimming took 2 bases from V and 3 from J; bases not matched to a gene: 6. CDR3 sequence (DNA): TGTGCCAGCAGCTTAATGGCGGGAGGGCAGACAGATACGCAGTATTTT. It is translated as CASSLMAGGQTDTQYF. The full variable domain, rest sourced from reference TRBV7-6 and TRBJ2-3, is GAGVSQSPRYKVTKRGQDVALRCDPISGHVSLYWYRQALGQGPEFLTYFNYEAQQDKSGLPNDRFSAERPEGSISTLTIQRTEQRDSAMYRCASSLMAGGQTDTQYFGPGTRLTVL.

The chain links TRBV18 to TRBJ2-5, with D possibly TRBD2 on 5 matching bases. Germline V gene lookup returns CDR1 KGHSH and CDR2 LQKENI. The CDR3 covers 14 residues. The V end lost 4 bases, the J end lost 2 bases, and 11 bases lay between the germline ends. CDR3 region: CASSLRDSQETQYF. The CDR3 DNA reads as TGTGCCAGCTCACTCCGGGATTCTCAAGAGACCCAGTACTTC.

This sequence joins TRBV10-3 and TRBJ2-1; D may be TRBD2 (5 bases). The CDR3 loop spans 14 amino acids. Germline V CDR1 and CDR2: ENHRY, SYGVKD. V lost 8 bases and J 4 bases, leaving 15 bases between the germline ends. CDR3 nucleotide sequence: TGTGCCATCGGGAAAGGTACGGGGTACAATGAGCAGTTCTTC. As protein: CAIGKGTGYNEQFF.

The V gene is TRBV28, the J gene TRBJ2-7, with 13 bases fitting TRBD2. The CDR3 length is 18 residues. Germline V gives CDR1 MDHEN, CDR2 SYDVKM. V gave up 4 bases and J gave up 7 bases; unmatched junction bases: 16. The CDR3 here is CASSSPGLAGTLSSEQYF. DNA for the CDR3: TGTGCCAGCAGTTCGCCGGGACTAGCGGGAACCCTAAGTAGTGAGCAGTACTTC.

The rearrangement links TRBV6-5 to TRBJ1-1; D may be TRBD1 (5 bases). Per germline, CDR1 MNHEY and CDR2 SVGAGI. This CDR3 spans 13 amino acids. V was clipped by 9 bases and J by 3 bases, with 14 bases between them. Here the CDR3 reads CASSDSGYTEAFF. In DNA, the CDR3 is TGTGCCAGTTCCGATTCAGGGTACACTGAAGCTTTCTTT.

The CDR3 region is CASSTQTGSGANVLTF. CDR3 DNA: TGTGCCAGTAGTACCCAAACGGGCTCTGGGGCCAACGTCCTGACTTTC. The genes are TRBV19 and TRBJ2-6; no reliable D call. The germline V and J ends were trimmed by 4 bases and 0 bases, with 10 bases remaining between them. The CDR3 sequence is 16 residues long. Germline CDR1 and CDR2: LNHDA and SQIVND (reference sequence).

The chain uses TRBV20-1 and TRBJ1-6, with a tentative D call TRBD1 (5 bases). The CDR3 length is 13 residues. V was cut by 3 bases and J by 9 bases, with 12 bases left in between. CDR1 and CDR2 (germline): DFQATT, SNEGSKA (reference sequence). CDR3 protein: CSASPGVGSPLHF. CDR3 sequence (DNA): TGCAGTGCTAGTCCGGGGGTGGGTTCACCCCTCCACTTT.

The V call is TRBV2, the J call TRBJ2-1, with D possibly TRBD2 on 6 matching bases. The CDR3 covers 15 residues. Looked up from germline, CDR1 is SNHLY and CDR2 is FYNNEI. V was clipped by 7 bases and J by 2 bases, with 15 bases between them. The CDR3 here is CASITGTETYNEQFF. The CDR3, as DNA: TGTGCCAGCATTACCGGGACTGAAACCTACAATGAGCAGTTCTTC.

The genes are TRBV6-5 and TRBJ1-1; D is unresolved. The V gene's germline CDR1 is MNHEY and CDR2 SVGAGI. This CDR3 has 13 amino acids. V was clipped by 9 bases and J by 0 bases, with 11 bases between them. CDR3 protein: CASGEKVNTEAFF. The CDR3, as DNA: TGTGCCAGTGGGGAGAAAGTGAACACTGAAGCTTTCTTT.

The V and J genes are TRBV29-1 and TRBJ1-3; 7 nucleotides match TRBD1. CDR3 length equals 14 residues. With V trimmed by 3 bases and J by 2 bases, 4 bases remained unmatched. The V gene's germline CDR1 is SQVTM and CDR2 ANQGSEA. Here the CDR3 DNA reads TGCAGCGTTGATCAGGGGGTCGCTGGAAACACCATATATTTT. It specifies CSVDQGVAGNTIYF.

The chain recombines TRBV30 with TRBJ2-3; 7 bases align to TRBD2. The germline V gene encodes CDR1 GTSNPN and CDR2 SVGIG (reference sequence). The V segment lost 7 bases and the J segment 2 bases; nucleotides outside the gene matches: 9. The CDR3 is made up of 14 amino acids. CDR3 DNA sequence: TGTGCCTCCGGCGGGGGTATCATCACAGATACGCAGTATTTT. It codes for CASGGGIITDTQYF.

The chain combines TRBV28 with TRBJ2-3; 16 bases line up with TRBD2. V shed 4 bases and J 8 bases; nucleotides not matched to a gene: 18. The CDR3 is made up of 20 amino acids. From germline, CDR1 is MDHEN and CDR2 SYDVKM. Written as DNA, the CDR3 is TGTGCCAGCAGTTCAATCAGTGGGACTAGCGGGAGGGCCCTGTCTGGTACGCAGTATTTT. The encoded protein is CASSSISGTSGRALSGTQYF.